These 21 T cell receptor beta chains share one sample of origin, sequenced in a study of molecular identifiers for immune sequencing clone quantification. A single record per CDR3 protein comes from TCRdb applying MiXCR to the PCR reads. The sample lists under 650,000 distinct CDR3 sequences, 20% seen once, with 0.85% to 0.9% in the top ten. Sequences were obtained from naive CD8+ T cells from blood, with Jurkat cell RNA spiked in. Subset in this sample: FACS-sorted CD8+CD4-CCR7+CD45RA+ naive T cells. The receptors shown here come from a human donor in good health. Some libraries in this study had Jurkat cell RNA spiked in.

This clonotype came up once. Sequence at one end of the junction differs from germline and may be a read error. The chain combines TRBV27 with TRBJ2-2; D might be TRBD2 (5 bases). CDR1 and CDR2 (germline): MNHEY, SMNVEV (reference sequence). The CDR3 contains 14 residues. This CDR3 reads CASSFRGWAGELFF. The CDR3 nucleotides read TGTGCCAGCAGTTTTCGGGGATGGGCCGGGGAGCTGTTTTTC.

There are a few counts of this clonotype. The rearrangement joins TRBV7-9 to TRBJ2-7, with D perhaps being TRBD1 or TRBD2 (5 bases each). The V end lost 5 bases, the J end lost 3 bases, and 23 bases lay between the germline ends. CDR1 SEHNR and CDR2 FQNEAQ come from the germline V gene (reference sequence). The CDR3 is 17 residues long. As DNA, the CDR3 is TGTGCCAGCAGCCCACAAGGGTCCGGGACCGTCAGCTACGAGCAGTACTTC. Amino acids: CASSPQGSGTVSYEQYF.

To note about this clonotype: A much larger clone differs from this one at a single base, so this may be a read error. The chain combines TRBV30 with TRBJ2-2; perhaps TRBD2 as D (5 bases). CDR1 and CDR2 from the germline V gene are GTSNPN and SVGIG (reference sequence). The V and J ends lost 5 bases and 6 bases respectively, with 13 bases between them. There are 13 residues in the CDR3. The CDR3, as DNA: TGTGCCTGGCGAACGGGAAACGCCGGGGAGCTGTTTTTT. This gives the protein CAWRTGNAGELFF.

There are many counts of this clonotype. The gene calls are TRBV4-3 and TRBJ2-7; 7 bases map to TRBD2. CDR1 is LGHNA and CDR2 is YSLEER in the germline V gene. The CDR3 extends over 15 amino acids. The V and J ends lost 0 bases and 3 bases, in that order; junction bases with no gene match: 5. CDR3 DNA: TGCGCCAGCAGCCAAGACGGGGCGGGGGTCTACGAGCAGTACTTC. This codes for CASSQDGAGVYEQYF.

This clonotype showed up many times. J is TRBJ2-7 and V is TRBV30, with D hard to call. CDR1 GTSNPN and CDR2 SVGIG come from the germline V gene (reference sequence). The CDR3 runs to 12 residues. Trimming shortened V by 1 base and J by 3 bases, and 7 bases separated the two germline ends. As DNA, the CDR3 is TGTGCCTGGAGTGGCCCCGGCTACGAGCAGTACTTC. The encoded protein is CAWSGPGYEQYF.

This clonotype was detected ten times or more. V usage is TRBV7-9 and J usage is TRBJ1-4, with TRBD1 as a possible D gene (5 bases). Trimming removed 6 bases from V and 8 bases from J, with 16 bases in between. From germline, CDR1 is SEHNR and CDR2 FQNEAQ (reference sequence). The CDR3 covers 14 residues. The CDR3 DNA is TGTGCCAGCAGAGCCCCGGGAGGGACGGAAAAACTGTTTTTT. It codes for CASRAPGGTEKLFF.

This clonotype was observed a few times. The genes are TRBV7-2 and TRBJ1-5; 8 bases map to TRBD1. This CDR3 contains 19 residues. Germline V gene lookup returns CDR1 SGHTA and CDR2 FQGNSA. Losses at the gene ends were 5 bases for V and 0 bases for J; bases not matched to a gene: 15. The CDR3 reads CASSPIGGQGPYSNQPQHF. For the CDR3, the DNA is TGTGCCAGCAGCCCAATTGGTGGACAGGGTCCTTATAGCAATCAGCCCCAGCATTTT.

This clonotype was found many times. The V and J genes are TRBV20-1 and TRBJ2-7; TRBD1 matches 8 bases. The CDR3 covers 13 residues. From germline, CDR1 is DFQATT and CDR2 SNEGSKA (reference sequence). J lost 3 bases, V lost 5 bases, and 6 bases had no gene match. DNA of the CDR3: TGCAGTGCTTACTCAGGGGGCTTCTACGAGCAGTACTTC. Amino acid sequence: CSAYSGGFYEQYF.

As regards this clonotype: A read error may account for a junction end that differs from germline. V gene TRBV7-2 combines with J gene TRBJ2-1; no firm D call. CDR1 SGHTA and CDR2 FQGNSA come from the germline V gene. The CDR3 runs to 16 residues. The CDR3, as DNA: TGTGCCGGCAGCTTAGCTCCCGCTGAAATAGGCGATGAGCAGTTCTTC. Translation: CAGSLAPAEIGDEQFF.

This clonotype occurred many times. The V call is TRBV20-1, the J call TRBJ2-7; 8 nucleotides agree with TRBD1. This CDR3 comprises 17 residues. V was clipped by 0 bases and J by 2 bases; unmatched bases: 12. The germline V gene encodes CDR1 DFQATT and CDR2 SNEGSKA (reference sequence). The CDR3, as DNA: TGCAGTGCTAGAGATTTGGCAGGGGGCCGTCCCGCCTACGAGCAGTACTTC. Residues: CSARDLAGGRPAYEQYF.

In the case of this clonotype: A much larger clonotype is one base distant, so this may be a read error. The chain employs TRBV27 and TRBJ2-7, with D hard to call. The CDR3 is made up of 15 amino acids. CDR1 is MNHEY and CDR2 is SMNVEV in the germline V gene (reference sequence). The V end lost 5 bases, the J end lost 4 bases, and 18 bases lay between the germline ends. The CDR3 sequence: CASSRGGRLGYEQYF. The CDR3, as DNA: TGTGCCAGCAGTCGAGGTGGTCGACTGGGTTACGAGCAGTACTTC.

This clonotype was seen a handful of times. The genes are TRBV11-2 and TRBJ1-1; tentatively, D is TRBD1 (6 bases). This CDR3 is built from 14 residues. The ends were cut back, 3 bases at V and 3 bases at J, with 11 bases in the middle. Germline loops: CDR1 SGHAT, CDR2 FQNNGV. The CDR3 protein is CASSFDAGDTEAFF. The CDR3 nucleotides are TGTGCCAGCAGCTTTGACGCAGGGGACACTGAAGCTTTCTTT.

This clonotype was counted many times. This chain connects TRBV12-3 or TRBV12-4 to TRBJ2-5; 10 positions agree with TRBD1. The junction had 10 bases not matched to a gene; V was cut back by 6 bases and J by 6 bases. The CDR3 has 15 residues. Here the CDR3 reads CASSPEGQGIKTQYF. CDR3 sequence (DNA): TGTGCCAGCAGCCCTGAGGGACAGGGGATCAAGACCCAGTACTTC.

As regards this clonotype: This sequence may be a read error, since a much larger clone differs from it by one base. This chain uses TRBV5-1 with TRBJ2-7, with D hard to call. The CDR3 runs 13 residues. Germline V gene sequence: CDR1 SGHRS, CDR2 YFSETQ. CDR3 sequence (DNA): TGCGCCAGCGGCTTGGTTGGTCTCTACGAGCAGTACTTC. Protein sequence: CASGLVGLYEQYF.

As for this clonotype: A junction boundary mismatches the germline segment, possibly from a read error. The chain uses TRBV12-3 or TRBV12-4 and TRBJ1-1; 7 nucleotides agree with TRBD1. The CDR3 is 14 amino acids. CDR3: CAGSLGGMNTEAFF. The CDR3 DNA follows: TGTGCCGGCAGTTTAGGGGGCATGAACACTGAAGCTTTCTTT.

This clonotype was recorded at least ten times. The V gene is TRBV28, the J gene TRBJ1-5, with D perhaps matching TRBD1 (6 bases). The CDR3 has 14 amino acids. V was trimmed by 4 bases and J by 3 bases, leaving 10 bases between them. The V gene's germline CDR1 is MDHEN and CDR2 SYDVKM. CDR3 sequence: CASSYRDVNQPQHF. DNA of the CDR3: TGTGCCAGCAGTTACAGGGATGTCAATCAGCCCCAGCATTTT.

This clonotype has ten or more counts. V usage is TRBV29-1 and J usage is TRBJ2-6; 8 bases align to TRBD2. Unmatched junction bases numbered 8, after V lost 7 bases and J lost 3 bases. The CDR3 loop spans 15 amino acids. Germline CDR1 SQVTM, CDR2 ANQGSEA. CDR3 region: CSAAGLAGGANVLTF. The CDR3 nucleotides read TGCAGCGCTGCCGGACTAGCAGGTGGGGCCAACGTCCTGACTTTC. The full variable domain, completed using reference TRBV29-1 and TRBJ2-6, is SAVISQKPSRDICQRGTSLTIQCQVDSQVTMMFWYRQQPGQSLTLIATANQGSEATYESGFVIDKFPISRPNLTFSTLTVSNMSPEDSSIYLCSAAGLAGGANVLTFGAGSRLTVL.

This clonotype has a count of ten or more. The J gene is TRBJ1-1, the V gene TRBV30, with no clear D. The germline V gene encodes CDR1 GTSNPN and CDR2 SVGIG (reference sequence). The CDR3 covers 13 residues. The V and J ends lost 0 bases and 5 bases respectively, with 10 bases between them. CDR3 residues: CAWSVMARTEAFF. The CDR3 DNA reads TGTGCCTGGAGTGTAATGGCCCGAACTGAAGCTTTCTTT.

Comments on this clonotype: A much larger clone lies a single base off, so this may be a read error. J is TRBJ2-6 and V is TRBV12-3 or TRBV12-4; 8 bases match TRBD2. The CDR3 totals 17 residues. V gave up 8 bases and J gave up 0 bases; unmatched junction bases: 9. The CDR3 sequence: CASFTGRDPSGANVLTF. The CDR3 nucleotides read TGTGCCAGCTTTACCGGGAGGGACCCCTCTGGGGCCAACGTCCTGACTTTC.

This chain links TRBV7-9 with TRBJ2-7, with TRBD1 identical over 7 bases. CDR1 SEHNR and CDR2 FQNEAQ come from the germline V gene (reference sequence). The J segment lost 4 bases and the V segment lost 5 bases, leaving 11 bases of the junction unmatched. The CDR3 loop spans 15 amino acids. The CDR3, as DNA: TGTGCCAGCAGCCAGGCCGGGACAGAGAAATACGAGCAGTACTTC. Protein: CASSQAGTEKYEQYF.

The sample holds many counts of this clonotype. The chain employs TRBV28 and TRBJ2-7; TRBD1 matches 8 bases. This CDR3 spans 15 amino acids. The V gene's germline CDR1 is MDHEN and CDR2 SYDVKM. V shed 5 bases and J 3 bases; nucleotides not matched to a gene: 9. CDR3 coding DNA: TGTGCCAGCAGTGGGACAGGTTACTCCTTCTACGAGCAGTACTTC. It translates to CASSGTGYSFYEQYF.